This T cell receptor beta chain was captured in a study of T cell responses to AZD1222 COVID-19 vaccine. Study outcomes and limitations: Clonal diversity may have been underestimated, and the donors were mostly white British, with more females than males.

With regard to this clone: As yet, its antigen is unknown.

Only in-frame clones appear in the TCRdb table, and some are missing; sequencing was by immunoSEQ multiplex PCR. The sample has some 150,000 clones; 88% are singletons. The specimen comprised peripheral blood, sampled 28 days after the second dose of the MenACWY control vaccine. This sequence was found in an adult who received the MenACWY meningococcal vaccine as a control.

The CDR3 loop reads CASRPGTGDHYGYTF. In DNA form, the CDR3 reads TGTGCCAGCAGACCCGGGACAGGTGATCACTATGGCTACACCTTC. The chain employs TRBV5-4 and TRBJ1-2; 8 bases line up with TRBD1. Germline lookup yields CDR1 SGHNT and CDR2 YYREEE (reference sequence). The CDR3 has 15 residues. J lost 3 bases, V lost 5 bases, and 9 bases had no gene match.